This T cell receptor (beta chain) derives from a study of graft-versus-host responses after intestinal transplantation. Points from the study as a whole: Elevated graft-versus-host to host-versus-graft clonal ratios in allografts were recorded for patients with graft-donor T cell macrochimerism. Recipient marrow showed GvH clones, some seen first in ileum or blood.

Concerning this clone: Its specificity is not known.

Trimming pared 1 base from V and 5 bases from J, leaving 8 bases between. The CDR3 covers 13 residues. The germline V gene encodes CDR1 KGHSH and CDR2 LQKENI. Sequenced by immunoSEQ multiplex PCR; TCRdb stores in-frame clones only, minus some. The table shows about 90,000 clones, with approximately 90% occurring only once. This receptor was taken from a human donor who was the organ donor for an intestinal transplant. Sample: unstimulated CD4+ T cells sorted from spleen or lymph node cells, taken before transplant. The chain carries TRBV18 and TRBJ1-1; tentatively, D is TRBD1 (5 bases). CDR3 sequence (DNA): TGTGCCAGCTCACCACAGGGGTATACTGAAGCTTTCTTT. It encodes CASSPQGYTEAFF.